This T cell receptor beta chain originates from a study of T cell responses to AZD1222 COVID-19 vaccine. The method was immunoSEQ multiplex PCR; TCRdb's version includes in-frame clones alone and lacks a portion of them. Seen here are 180,000 or so clones, 92% observed once, and the top ten hold about 1.9%. The CDR3 has 14 amino acids. The germline V and J ends were trimmed by 0 bases and 8 bases, with 11 bases remaining between them. Germline CDR1 MRHNA, CDR2 SNTAGT. This rearrangement joins TRBV6-4 to TRBJ2-1, with unresolved D. Sequencing was performed on peripheral blood, taken 28 days after the second AZD1222 dose. The clonotype comes from an adult who received the AZD1222 COVID-19 vaccine. CDR3 coding DNA: TGTGCCAGCAGTGACTCCGGCAGCTCCGATGAGCAGTTCTTC. Residues: CASSDSGSSDEQFF.